The clone carrying this T cell receptor (beta chain) was recorded many times. The data stem from a study of CD8+ T cells in alopecia areata. Germline lookup yields CDR1 ENHRY and CDR2 SYGVKD. CDR3 size: 13 residues. V shed 4 bases and J shed 0 bases, with 3 bases lying between them. Treatment in this sample: oral pan-JAK inhibitor, 5-10 mg twice daily. PBMCs yielded sorted CD4+ and CD8+ T cells. It was cDNA, reverse transcribed from extracted RNA, that served as the sequencing template. Data came from immunoSEQ multiplex PCR; TCRdb stores just in-frame clones and leaves some out. Counted here are 80,000 to 95,000 clones, roughly 45% occurring once; the ten biggest clones make up 15% to 20%.

This sample comprised CD8+ T cells sorted from blood, obtained at week 24, from a patient treated with tofacitinib. This chain uses TRBV10-3 with TRBJ1-4; D gene uncertain. The TCR sequence derives from a human donor with alopecia areata. CDR3 in DNA: TGTGCCATCAGTGTAGCAACTAATGAAAAACTGTTTTTT. It codes for CAISVATNEKLFF.